A selection of T cell receptor beta chains follows, all from one sample in a study of regulatory T cells in long-lasting Graves disease. TCRdb re-derived calls from the multiplex PCR reads in MiXCR, one entry per CDR3 protein. The repertoire holds approximately 350,000 distinct CDR3 sequences, with roughly 17% as singletons. This sample was shared with a second study, whose subject was T cells in Graves' hyperthyroidism and ophthalmopathy.

The specimen comprised peripheral blood mononuclear cells (PBMCs), sampled at new diagnosis, from a patient treated with antithyroid drugs. These receptors originate from a middle-aged man with Graves disease. The CDR3 runs from the conserved cysteine through the conserved F or W. Fields, in order: J gene, D gene, clone size, V gene, CDR3 protein, CDR3 DNA. The D gene is left open where the match is weak. Clone size is not always given. Where it is, it says once, few, many or a class for expanded clones.

j_gene: TRBJ2-7
d_gene: TRBD1
abundance: many
v_gene: TRBV29-1
CDR3aa: CSARTGRNEQYF
CDR3nt: TGCAGCGCCCGGACAGGGAGAAACGAGCAGTACTTC

j_gene: TRBJ1-5
d_gene: -
abundance: many
v_gene: TRBV28
CDR3aa: CASVRGGNSNQPQHF
CDR3nt: TGTGCCAGCGTACGGGGAGGGAACAGCAATCAGCCCCAGCATTTT

j_gene: TRBJ1-5
d_gene: -
abundance: many
v_gene: TRBV30
CDR3aa: CAWSVGGPNQPQHF
CDR3nt: TGTGCCTGGAGTGTTGGGGGGCCTAATCAGCCCCAGCATTTT

j_gene: TRBJ2-7
d_gene: -
abundance: few
v_gene: TRBV11-3
CDR3aa: CASSFSGTSYEQYF
CDR3nt: TGTGCCAGCAGCTTTAGTGGAACCTCCTACGAGCAGTACTTC

j_gene: TRBJ1-5
d_gene: -
abundance: many
v_gene: TRBV4-3
CDR3aa: CASSRFIDQPQHF
CDR3nt: TGCGCCAGCAGCCGTTTTATCGATCAGCCCCAGCATTTT

j_gene: TRBJ2-1
d_gene: -
abundance: many
v_gene: TRBV6-2/TRBV6-3
CDR3aa: CASSSATKQFF
CDR3nt: TGTGCCAGCAGTTCCGCGACAAAGCAGTTCTTC

j_gene: TRBJ2-5
d_gene: TRBD1
abundance: many
v_gene: TRBV18
CDR3aa: CASSPGTEQETQYF
CDR3nt: TGTGCCAGCTCCCCCGGGACAGAGCAAGAGACCCAGTACTTC

j_gene: TRBJ1-5
d_gene: -
abundance: many
v_gene: TRBV6-2/TRBV6-3
CDR3aa: CASSKGRLSNQPQHF
CDR3nt: TGTGCCAGCAGTAAGGGCCGATTGAGCAATCAGCCCCAGCATTTT

j_gene: TRBJ2-2
d_gene: -
abundance: many
v_gene: TRBV11-2
CDR3aa: CASSLVSGSNTGELFF
CDR3nt: TGTGCCAGCAGCTTAGTGTCAGGGTCGAACACCGGGGAGCTGTTTTTT

j_gene: TRBJ1-1
d_gene: -
abundance: many
v_gene: TRBV29-1
CDR3aa: CSVDKGLNTEAFF
CDR3nt: TGCAGCGTTGATAAGGGGTTGAACACTGAAGCTTTCTTT

j_gene: TRBJ2-1
d_gene: TRBD2
abundance: many
v_gene: TRBV2
CDR3aa: CASSSFSGDYNEQFF
CDR3nt: TGTGCCAGCAGTTCCTTTAGCGGGGACTACAATGAGCAGTTCTTC

j_gene: TRBJ1-1
d_gene: -
abundance: many
v_gene: TRBV5-1
CDR3aa: CASSSLGRFTEAFF
CDR3nt: TGCGCCAGCAGCTCGCTCGGGCGTTTCACTGAAGCTTTCTTT

j_gene: TRBJ1-2
d_gene: TRBD1
abundance: -
v_gene: TRBV10-3
CDR3aa: CAISPDRERGGYTF
CDR3nt: TGTGCCATCAGTCCGGACAGGGAGAGAGGAGGCTACACCTTC

j_gene: TRBJ2-3
d_gene: TRBD2
abundance: -
v_gene: TRBV7-9
CDR3aa: CASSKTSGGADTQYF
CDR3nt: TGTGCCAGCAGCAAAACTAGCGGGGGGGCAGATACGCAGTATTTT

j_gene: TRBJ1-3
d_gene: -
abundance: many
v_gene: TRBV28
CDR3aa: CASSSNVRGSGNTIYF
CDR3nt: TGTGCCAGCAGTTCTAATGTCCGGGGATCTGGAAACACCATATATTTT

j_gene: TRBJ2-1
d_gene: TRBD2
abundance: many
v_gene: TRBV29-1
CDR3aa: CSVARPGGNNEQFF
CDR3nt: TGCAGCGTTGCCAGGCCGGGAGGCAACAATGAGCAGTTCTTC

j_gene: TRBJ2-7
d_gene: -
abundance: -
v_gene: TRBV7-9
CDR3aa: CASRSALAASYEQYF
CDR3nt: TGTGCCAGCAGATCCGCCCTGGCAGCATCCTACGAGCAGTACTTC

j_gene: TRBJ2-7
d_gene: -
abundance: few
v_gene: TRBV5-1
CDR3aa: CASSLASEYEQYF
CDR3nt: TGCGCCAGCAGCTTGGCTTCGGAGTACGAGCAGTACTTC

j_gene: TRBJ2-1
d_gene: -
abundance: few
v_gene: TRBV18
CDR3aa: CASSPAPSYNEQFF
CDR3nt: TGTGCCAGCTCACCGGCACCCTCCTACAATGAGCAGTTCTTC

j_gene: TRBJ2-5
d_gene: -
abundance: many
v_gene: TRBV28
CDR3aa: CASSSWDVQETQYF
CDR3nt: TGTGCCAGCAGTTCTTGGGACGTCCAAGAGACCCAGTACTTC

j_gene: TRBJ1-1
d_gene: -
abundance: many
v_gene: TRBV30
CDR3aa: CAWTWGLDTEAFF
CDR3nt: TGTGCCTGGACATGGGGCCTAGACACTGAAGCTTTCTTT

j_gene: TRBJ1-4
d_gene: -
abundance: many
v_gene: TRBV29-1
CDR3aa: CSVETERNEKLFF
CDR3nt: TGCAGCGTTGAAACCGAACGAAATGAAAAACTGTTTTTT

j_gene: TRBJ1-1
d_gene: -
abundance: -
v_gene: TRBV7-2
CDR3aa: CASSFPGTQNTEAFF
CDR3nt: TGTGCCAGCAGCTTCCCCGGGACCCAGAACACTGAAGCTTTCTTT

j_gene: TRBJ1-6
d_gene: -
abundance: many
v_gene: TRBV7-2
CDR3aa: CASSPSSYNSPLHF
CDR3nt: TGTGCCAGCAGCCCGAGCTCCTATAATTCACCCCTCCACTTT

j_gene: TRBJ1-5
d_gene: TRBD1
abundance: many
v_gene: TRBV12-3/TRBV12-4
CDR3aa: CASRWGGGGRNQPQHF
CDR3nt: TGTGCCAGCAGGTGGGGAGGGGGCGGACGCAATCAGCCCCAGCATTTT

j_gene: TRBJ1-1
d_gene: -
abundance: many
v_gene: TRBV6-2/TRBV6-3
CDR3aa: CASSYSEGITEAFF
CDR3nt: TGTGCCAGCAGTTACTCGGAGGGTATCACTGAAGCTTTCTTT

j_gene: TRBJ2-7
d_gene: -
abundance: -
v_gene: TRBV4-1
CDR3aa: CASSPTPGDGSYEQYF
CDR3nt: TGCGCCAGCAGCCCGACACCCGGGGACGGATCCTACGAGCAGTACTTC